This T cell receptor beta chain stems from a study of cytomegalovirus exposure and HLA in healthy donors. The PCR contained 60 Vbeta and 13 Jbeta primers. Method: immunoSEQ multiplex PCR; TCRdb's copy keeps in-frame clones and lacks some. The sample consists of about 100,000 clones, about 80% of them appearing once. Broader study findings: Based on reports, TCR beta sequences accurately predicted HLA-A and HLA-B alleles for most subjects.

Concerning this clone: Its matching antigen is unknown.

Germline CDR1 MNHEY, CDR2 SMNVEV (reference sequence). V gave up 5 bases and J gave up 4 bases, with 11 bases separating them. The length of the CDR3 is 13 residues. This TCR was recovered from a man in his forties in good health and CMV-seronegative. The rearrangement joins TRBV27 to TRBJ1-2, with D perhaps matching TRBD1 (6 bases). The sequenced material came from PBMCs. The CDR3 region has the DNA TGTGCCAGCAGTCTCCAGGGGCCCTATGGCTACACCTTC. Its protein is CASSLQGPYGYTF.